Described below is a single TCR beta chain sequence and its context. This table comes from immunoSEQ multiplex PCR, and its TCRdb copy is limited to in-frame clones, with some not included. The data show 200,000 to 250,000 clones, around 87% seen once. The record originates from a study of blood T cell repertoires in COVID-19. V was shortened by 2 bases and J by 1 base, with 10 bases between the two germline ends. Germline V lookup: CDR1 LNHDA, CDR2 SQIVND (reference sequence). The CDR3 has 15 amino acids. The rearrangement uses TRBV19 and TRBJ2-3, with D tentatively TRBD2 (6 bases). Sequencing used PBMCs or T cells enriched from blood (not recorded which). The TCR originated in a woman aged 50 to 60 who had recovered from COVID-19. Written as DNA, the CDR3 is TGTGCCAGTAGTATATCCGGGAGCGGCACAGATACGCAGTATTTT. Protein: CASSISGSGTDTQYF.